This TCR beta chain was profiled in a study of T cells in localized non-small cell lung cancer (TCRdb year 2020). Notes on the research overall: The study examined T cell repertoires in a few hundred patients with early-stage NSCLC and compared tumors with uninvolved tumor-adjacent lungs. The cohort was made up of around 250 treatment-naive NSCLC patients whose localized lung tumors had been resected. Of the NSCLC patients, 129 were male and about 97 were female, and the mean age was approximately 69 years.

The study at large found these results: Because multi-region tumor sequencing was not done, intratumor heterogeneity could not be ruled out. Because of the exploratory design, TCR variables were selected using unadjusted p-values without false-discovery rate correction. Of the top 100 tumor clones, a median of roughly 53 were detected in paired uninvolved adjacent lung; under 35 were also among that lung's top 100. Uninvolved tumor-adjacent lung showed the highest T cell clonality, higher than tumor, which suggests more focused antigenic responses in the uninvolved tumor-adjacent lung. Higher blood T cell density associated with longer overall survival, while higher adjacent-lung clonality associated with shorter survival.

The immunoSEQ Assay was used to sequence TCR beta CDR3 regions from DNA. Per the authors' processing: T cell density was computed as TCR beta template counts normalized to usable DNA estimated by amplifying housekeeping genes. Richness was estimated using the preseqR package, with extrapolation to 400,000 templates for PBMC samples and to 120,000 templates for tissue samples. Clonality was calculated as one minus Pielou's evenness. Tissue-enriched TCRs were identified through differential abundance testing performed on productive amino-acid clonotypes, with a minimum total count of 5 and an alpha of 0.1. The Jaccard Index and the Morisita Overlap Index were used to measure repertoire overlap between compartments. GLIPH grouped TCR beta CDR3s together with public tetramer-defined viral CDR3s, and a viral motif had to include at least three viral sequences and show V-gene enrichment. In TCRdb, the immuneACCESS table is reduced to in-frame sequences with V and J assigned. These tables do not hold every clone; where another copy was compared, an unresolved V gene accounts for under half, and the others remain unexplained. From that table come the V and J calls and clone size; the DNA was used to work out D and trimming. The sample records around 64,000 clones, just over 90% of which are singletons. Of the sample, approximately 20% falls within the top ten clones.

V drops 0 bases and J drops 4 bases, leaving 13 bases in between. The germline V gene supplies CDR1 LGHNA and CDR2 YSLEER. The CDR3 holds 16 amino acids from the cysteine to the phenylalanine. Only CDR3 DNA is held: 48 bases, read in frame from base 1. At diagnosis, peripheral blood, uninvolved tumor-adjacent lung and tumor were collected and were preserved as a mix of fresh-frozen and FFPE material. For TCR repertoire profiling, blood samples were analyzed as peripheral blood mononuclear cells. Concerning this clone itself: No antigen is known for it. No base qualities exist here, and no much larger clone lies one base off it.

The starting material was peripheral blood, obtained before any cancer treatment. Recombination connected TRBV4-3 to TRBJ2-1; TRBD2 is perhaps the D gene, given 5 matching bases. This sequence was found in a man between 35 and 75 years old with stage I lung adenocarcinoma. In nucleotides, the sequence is TGCGCCAGCAGCCAAGATCGGGCTAGCAGTTACAATGAGCAGTTCTTC. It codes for CASSQDRASSYNEQFF.